This T cell receptor (beta chain) stems from a study of T cell repertoires in cytomegalovirus infection. Study overall: CMV epitopes, recently identified HLA-C-restricted and well-studied HLA-B-restricted, were used. Signatures in public TCR beta sequences pointed to both CMV infection and matching HLA type.

Study-wide results and limits: Ex vivo, HLA-C-restricted CMV-specific TCR beta clonotypes prevailed over the rest of the response. Identification of carriers of CMV plus the relevant HLA was performed using cumulative public TCR beta family frequency.

The count of this clonotype is one. Its target is unknown. Each CDR3 protein gets one entry after TCRdb re-called the reads with MiXCR. The data hold around 500,000 distinct CDR3 sequences, with about 42% observed a single time. V gave up 4 bases and J gave up 6 bases; unmatched junction bases: 5. This CDR3 comprises 13 residues. From germline, CDR1 is MNHEY and CDR2 SMNVEV (reference sequence). This chain links TRBV27 with TRBJ2-7; TRBD1 aligns across 8 bases. The sample in question was cultured PBMCs, obtained from culture after CMV antigen stimulation. The sequence derives from a human donor in good health (CMV status not recorded). Some clones in this sample may be carry-over from other donors' samples. The CDR3 spells CASSWTGLSEQYF. The CDR3 DNA follows: TGTGCCAGCAGTTGGACAGGGTTAAGCGAGCAGTACTTC.